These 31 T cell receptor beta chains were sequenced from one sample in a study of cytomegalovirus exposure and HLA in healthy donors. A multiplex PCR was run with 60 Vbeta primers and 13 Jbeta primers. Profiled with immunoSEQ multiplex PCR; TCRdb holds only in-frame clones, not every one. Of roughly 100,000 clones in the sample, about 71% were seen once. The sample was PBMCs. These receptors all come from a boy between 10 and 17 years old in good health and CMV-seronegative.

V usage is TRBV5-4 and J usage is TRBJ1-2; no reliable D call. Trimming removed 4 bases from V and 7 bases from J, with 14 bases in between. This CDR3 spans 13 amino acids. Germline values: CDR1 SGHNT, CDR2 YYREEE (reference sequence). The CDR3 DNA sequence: TGTGCCAGCAGCACCCAGGATGGCCTTGGCTACACCTTC. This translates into CASSTQDGLGYTF.

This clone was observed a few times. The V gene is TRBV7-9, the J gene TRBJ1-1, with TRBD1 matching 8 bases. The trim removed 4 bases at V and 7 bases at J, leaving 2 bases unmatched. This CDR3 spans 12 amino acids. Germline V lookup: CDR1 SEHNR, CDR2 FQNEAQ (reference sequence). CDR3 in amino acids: CASSSTGGEAFF. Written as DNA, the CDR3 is TGTGCCAGCAGCTCCACAGGGGGTGAAGCTTTCTTT.

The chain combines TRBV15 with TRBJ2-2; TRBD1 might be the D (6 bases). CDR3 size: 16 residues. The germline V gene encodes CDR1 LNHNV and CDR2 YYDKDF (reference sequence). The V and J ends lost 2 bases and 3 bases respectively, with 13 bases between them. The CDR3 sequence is CATSRLQGGYTGELFF. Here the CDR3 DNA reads TGTGCCACCAGCAGATTACAGGGTGGCTACACCGGGGAGCTGTTTTTT.

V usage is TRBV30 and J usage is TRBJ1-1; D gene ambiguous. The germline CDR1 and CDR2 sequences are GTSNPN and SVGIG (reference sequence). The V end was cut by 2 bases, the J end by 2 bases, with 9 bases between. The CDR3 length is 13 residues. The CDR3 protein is CAWSREPNTEAFF. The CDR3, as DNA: TGTGCCTGGAGTCGGGAACCCAACACTGAAGCTTTCTTT.

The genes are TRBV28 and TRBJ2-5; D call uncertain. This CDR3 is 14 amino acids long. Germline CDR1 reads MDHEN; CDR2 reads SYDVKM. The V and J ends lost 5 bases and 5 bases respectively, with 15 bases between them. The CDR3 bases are TGTGCCAGCAGTCACACATGGAGTGGCGAGACCCAGTACTTC. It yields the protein CASSHTWSGETQYF.

CDR3: CASSGDRAKTQYF. The CDR3 DNA is TGTGCCAGCAGCGGGGACAGGGCAAAGACCCAGTACTTC. The rearrangement links TRBV7-2 to TRBJ2-5, with 9 bases that match TRBD1. Germline CDR1 reads SGHTA; CDR2 reads FQGNSA. V gave up 5 bases and J gave up 6 bases; unmatched junction bases: 4. This CDR3 spans 13 amino acids.

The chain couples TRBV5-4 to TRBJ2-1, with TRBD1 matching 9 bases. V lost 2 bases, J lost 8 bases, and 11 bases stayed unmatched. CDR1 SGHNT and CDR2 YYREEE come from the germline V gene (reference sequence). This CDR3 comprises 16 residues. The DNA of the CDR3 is TGTGCCAGCAGCTTTTTGTCGACAGGGGGTAGGGATGAGCAGTTCTTC. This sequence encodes CASSFLSTGGRDEQFF. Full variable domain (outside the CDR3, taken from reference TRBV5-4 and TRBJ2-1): ETGVTQSPTHLIKTRGQQVTLRCSSQSGHNTVSWYQQALGQGPQFIFQYYREEENGRGNFPPRFSGLQFPNYSSELNVNALELDDSALYLCASSFLSTGGRDEQFFGPGTRLTVL.

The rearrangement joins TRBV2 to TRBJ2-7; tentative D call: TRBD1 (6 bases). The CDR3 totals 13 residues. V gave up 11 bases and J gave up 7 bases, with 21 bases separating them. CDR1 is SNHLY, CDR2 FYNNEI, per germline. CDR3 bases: TGTGCCGGGAAGGGGACACTATTGGGTGAGCAGTACTTC. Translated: CAGKGTLLGEQYF. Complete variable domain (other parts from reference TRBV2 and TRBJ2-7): EPEVTQTPSHQVTQMGQEVILRCVPISNHLYFYWYRQILGQKVEFLVSFYNNEISEKSEIFDDQFSVERPDGSNFTLKIRSTKLEDSAMYFCAGKGTLLGEQYFGPGTRLTVT.

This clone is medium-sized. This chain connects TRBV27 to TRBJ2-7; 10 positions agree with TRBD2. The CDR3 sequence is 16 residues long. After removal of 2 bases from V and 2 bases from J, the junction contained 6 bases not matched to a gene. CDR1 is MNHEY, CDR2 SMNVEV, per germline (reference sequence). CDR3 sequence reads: CASSLTSGVPTYEQYF. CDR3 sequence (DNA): TGTGCCAGCAGTTTAACTAGCGGGGTACCCACCTACGAGCAGTACTTC.

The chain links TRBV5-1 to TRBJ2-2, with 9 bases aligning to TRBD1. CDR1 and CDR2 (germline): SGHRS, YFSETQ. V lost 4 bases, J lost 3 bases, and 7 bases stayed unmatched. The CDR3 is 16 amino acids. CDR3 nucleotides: TGCGCCAGCAGCGCATGGACAGGGGACGACACCGGGGAGCTGTTTTTT. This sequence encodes CASSAWTGDDTGELFF. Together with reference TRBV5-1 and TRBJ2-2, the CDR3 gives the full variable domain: KAGVTQTPRYLIKTRGQQVTLSCSPISGHRSVSWYQQTPGQGLQFLFEYFSETQRNKGNFPGRFSGRQFSNSRSEMNVSTLELGDSALYLCASSAWTGDDTGELFFGEGSRLTVL.

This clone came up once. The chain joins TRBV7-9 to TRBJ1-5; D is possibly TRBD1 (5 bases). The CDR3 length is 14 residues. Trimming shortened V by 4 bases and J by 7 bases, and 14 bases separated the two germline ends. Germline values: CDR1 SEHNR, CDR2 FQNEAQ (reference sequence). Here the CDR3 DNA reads TGTGCCAGCAGCTCACCCGGGGAGGGGCAGCCCCAGCATTTT. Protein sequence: CASSSPGEGQPQHF.

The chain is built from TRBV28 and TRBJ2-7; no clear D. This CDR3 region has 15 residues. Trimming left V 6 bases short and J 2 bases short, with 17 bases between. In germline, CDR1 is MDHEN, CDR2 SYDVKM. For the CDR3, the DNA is TGTGCCAGCAGCACCCGCCGCCGGGTCGCCTACGAGCAGTACTTC. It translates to CASSTRRRVAYEQYF. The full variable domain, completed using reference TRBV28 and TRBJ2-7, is DVKVTQSSRYLVKRTGEKVFLECVQDMDHENMFWYRQDPGLGLRLIYFSYDVKMKEKGDIPEGYSVSREKKERFSLILESASTNQTSMYLCASSTRRRVAYEQYFGPGTRLTVT.

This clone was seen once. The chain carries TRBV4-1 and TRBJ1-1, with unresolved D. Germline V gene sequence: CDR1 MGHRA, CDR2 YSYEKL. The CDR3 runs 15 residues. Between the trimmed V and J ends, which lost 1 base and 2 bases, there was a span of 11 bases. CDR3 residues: CASSQVYSGNTEAFF. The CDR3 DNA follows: TGCGCCAGCAGCCAAGTTTACTCCGGTAACACTGAAGCTTTCTTT.

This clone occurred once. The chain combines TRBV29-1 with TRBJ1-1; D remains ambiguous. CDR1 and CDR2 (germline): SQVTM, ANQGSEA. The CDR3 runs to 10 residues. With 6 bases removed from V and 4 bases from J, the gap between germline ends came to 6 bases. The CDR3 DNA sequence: TGCAGCGTCCGGGGCACTGAAGCTTTCTTT. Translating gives CSVRGTEAFF.

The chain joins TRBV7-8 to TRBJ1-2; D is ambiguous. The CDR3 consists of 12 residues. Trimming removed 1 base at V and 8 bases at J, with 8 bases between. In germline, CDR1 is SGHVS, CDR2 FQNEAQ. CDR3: CASSLGQSGYTF. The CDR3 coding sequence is TGTGCCAGCAGCTTAGGCCAAAGCGGCTACACCTTC.

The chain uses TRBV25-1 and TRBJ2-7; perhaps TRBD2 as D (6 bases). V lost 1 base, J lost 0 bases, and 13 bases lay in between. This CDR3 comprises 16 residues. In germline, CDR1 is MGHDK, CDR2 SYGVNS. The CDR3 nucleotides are TGTGCCAGCAGTGAATCTCGGCGGGGCTTCTCCTACGAGCAGTACTTC. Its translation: CASSESRRGFSYEQYF.

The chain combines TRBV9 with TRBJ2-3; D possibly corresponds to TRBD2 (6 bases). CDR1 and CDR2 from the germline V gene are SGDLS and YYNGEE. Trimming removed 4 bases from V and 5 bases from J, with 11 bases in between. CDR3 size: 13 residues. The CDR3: CASSSWGEDTQYF. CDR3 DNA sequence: TGTGCCAGCAGCTCCTGGGGGGAAGATACGCAGTATTTT.

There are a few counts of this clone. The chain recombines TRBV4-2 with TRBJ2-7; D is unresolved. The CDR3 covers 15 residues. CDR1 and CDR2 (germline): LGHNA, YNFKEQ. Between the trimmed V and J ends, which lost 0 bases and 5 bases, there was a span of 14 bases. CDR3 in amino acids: CASSQDSVVSDEQYF. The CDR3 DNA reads TGTGCCAGCAGCCAAGATTCCGTCGTATCGGACGAGCAGTACTTC.

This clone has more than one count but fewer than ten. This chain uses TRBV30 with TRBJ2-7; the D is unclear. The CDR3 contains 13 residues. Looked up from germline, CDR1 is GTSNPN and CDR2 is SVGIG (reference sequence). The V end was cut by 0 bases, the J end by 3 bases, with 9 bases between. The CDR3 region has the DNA TGTGCCTGGAGTGTGCAGGTGGGCTACGAGCAGTACTTC. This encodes CAWSVQVGYEQYF.

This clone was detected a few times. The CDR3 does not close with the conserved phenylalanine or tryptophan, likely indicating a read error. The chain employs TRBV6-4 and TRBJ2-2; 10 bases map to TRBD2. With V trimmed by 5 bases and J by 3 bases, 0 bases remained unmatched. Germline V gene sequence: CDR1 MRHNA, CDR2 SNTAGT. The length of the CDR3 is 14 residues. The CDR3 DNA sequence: TGTGCCAGCAGTAGCGGGAGGGACACCGGGGAGCTGTTTGTT. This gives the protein CASSSGRDTGELFV.

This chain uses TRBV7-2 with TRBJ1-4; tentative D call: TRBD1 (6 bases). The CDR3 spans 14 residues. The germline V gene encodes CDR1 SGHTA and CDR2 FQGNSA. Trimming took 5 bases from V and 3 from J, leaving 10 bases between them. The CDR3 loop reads CASSIQGSNEKLFF. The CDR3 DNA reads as TGTGCCAGCAGCATACAGGGATCTAATGAAAAACTGTTTTTT.

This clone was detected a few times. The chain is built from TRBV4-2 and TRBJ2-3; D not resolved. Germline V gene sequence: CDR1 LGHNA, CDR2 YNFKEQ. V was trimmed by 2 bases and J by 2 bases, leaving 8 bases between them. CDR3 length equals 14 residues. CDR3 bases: TGTGCCAGCAGCCAAATTGAGTCCACAGATACGCAGTATTTT. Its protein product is CASSQIESTDTQYF.

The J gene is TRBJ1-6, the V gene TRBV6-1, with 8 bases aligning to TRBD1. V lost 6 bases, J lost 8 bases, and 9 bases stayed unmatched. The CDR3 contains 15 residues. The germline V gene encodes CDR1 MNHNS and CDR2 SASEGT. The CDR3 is CASRNPGGPYSPLHF. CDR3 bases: TGTGCCAGCAGAAACCCAGGGGGCCCCTATTCACCCCTCCACTTT.

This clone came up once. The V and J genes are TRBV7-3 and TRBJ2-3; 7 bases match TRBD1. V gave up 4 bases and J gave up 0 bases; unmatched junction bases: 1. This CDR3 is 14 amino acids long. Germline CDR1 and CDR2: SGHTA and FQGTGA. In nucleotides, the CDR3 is TGTGCCAGCAGCTACAGGGGAAGCACAGATACGCAGTATTTT. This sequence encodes CASSYRGSTDTQYF.

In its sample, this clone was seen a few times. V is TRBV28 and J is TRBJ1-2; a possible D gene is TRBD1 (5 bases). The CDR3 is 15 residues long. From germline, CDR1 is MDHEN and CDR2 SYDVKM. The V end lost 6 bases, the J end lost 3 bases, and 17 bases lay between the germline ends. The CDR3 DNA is TGTGCCAGCAGCCCCTCGGACAACGCATACTATGGCTACACCTTC. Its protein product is CASSPSDNAYYGYTF.

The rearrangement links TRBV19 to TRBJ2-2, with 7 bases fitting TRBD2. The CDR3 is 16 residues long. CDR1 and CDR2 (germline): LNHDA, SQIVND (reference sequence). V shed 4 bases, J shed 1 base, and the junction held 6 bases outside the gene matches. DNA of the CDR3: TGTGCCAGTAGTAAGGTGGCTAGCGGGAACACCGGGGAGCTGTTTTTT. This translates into CASSKVASGNTGELFF.

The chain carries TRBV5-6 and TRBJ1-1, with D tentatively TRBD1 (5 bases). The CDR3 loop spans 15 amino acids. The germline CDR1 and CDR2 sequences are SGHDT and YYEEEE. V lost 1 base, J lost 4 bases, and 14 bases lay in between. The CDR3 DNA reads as TGTGCCAGCAGCTTGAGGGACTCCGGGGGCACTGAAGCTTTCTTT. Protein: CASSLRDSGGTEAFF.

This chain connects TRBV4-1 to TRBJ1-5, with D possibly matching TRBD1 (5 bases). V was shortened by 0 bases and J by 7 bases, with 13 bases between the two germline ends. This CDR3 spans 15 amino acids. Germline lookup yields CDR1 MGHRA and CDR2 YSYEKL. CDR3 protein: CASSQDRAGLQPQHF. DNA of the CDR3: TGCGCCAGCAGCCAAGACCGGGCAGGGTTGCAGCCCCAGCATTTT.

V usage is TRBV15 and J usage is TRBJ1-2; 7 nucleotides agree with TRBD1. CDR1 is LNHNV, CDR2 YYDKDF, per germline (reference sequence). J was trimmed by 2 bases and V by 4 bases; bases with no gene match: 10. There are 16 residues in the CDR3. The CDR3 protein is CATSTSLRQGNYGYTF. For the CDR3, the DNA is TGTGCCACCAGCACTAGCTTAAGACAGGGCAACTATGGCTACACCTTC.

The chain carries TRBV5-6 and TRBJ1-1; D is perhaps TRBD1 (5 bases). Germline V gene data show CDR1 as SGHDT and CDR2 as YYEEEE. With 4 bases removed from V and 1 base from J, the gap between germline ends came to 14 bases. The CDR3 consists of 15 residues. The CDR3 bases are TGTGCCAGCAGCCTTTGGGCTGACAGGAACACTGAAGCTTTCTTT. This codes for CASSLWADRNTEAFF.

CDR3 loop: CASSLGTGIYEQYF. CDR3 in DNA: TGTGCCAGCAGTTTAGGGACAGGCATCTACGAGCAGTACTTC. The rearrangement uses TRBV27 and TRBJ2-7; 8 bases are shared with TRBD1. The CDR3 is 14 amino acids. V trimming: 2 bases; J trimming: 3 bases; junction bases outside the gene matches: 3. Germline loops: CDR1 MNHEY, CDR2 SMNVEV (reference sequence).